This TCR beta chain was obtained from a study of shared clonotypes between healthy human individuals. General study findings and limits: Estimated richness was generally greater in naive than memory subsets. Lower generation probabilities were found for non-shared clonotypes than for those shared by all four donors. Only blood underwent sampling, and tissue repertoires likely differ.

Turning to this clone: The antigen remains undetermined.

V lost 4 bases and J lost 1, with 8 bases in between. CDR3 length: 13 amino acids. Per germline, CDR1 SGHDT and CDR2 YYEEEE. The naive CD8 subset, CD45RO-negative cells positively selected for CCR7, excluded terminally differentiated effector memory CD45RA+ cells. Produced via immunoSEQ multiplex PCR; TCRdb's table is partial and in-frame only. This sample carries about 2 million clones, about 95% of them seen once, and the ten largest clones take 1% to 1.3%. Sequences were obtained from naive CD8+ T cells sorted from blood. The sequence derives from a man between 18 and 29 years old in good health. The rearrangement joins TRBV5-6 to TRBJ2-5; no clear D gene. The CDR3 DNA reads as TGTGCCAGCAGCCACCAGCTCCAAGAGACCCAGTACTTC. This translates into CASSHQLQETQYF.